This T cell receptor beta chain was sequenced during a study of blood T cell repertoires in COVID-19 (dated by TCRdb to about 2020). About the study as a whole: Samples covering the acute and convalescent phases of COVID-19 were provided by collaborators in the United States, Italy and Spain. Samples were obtained from the ongoing ImmuneRACE study (first 160 participants) and from about 1,300 subjects provided by 6 global collaborators. Where available, HLA class I and class II types were obtained from metadata supplied by the sample provider rather than from assay-based typing. Deeply sampled blood TCRbeta repertoires from subjects exposed to, actively infected with, or recovered from COVID-19 were included in the dataset. Sample metadata almost always included a de-identified subject ID, COVID-19 status, age in years and sex. A freely available public database, intended as a resource for researchers studying the immune response to SARS-CoV-2, is where the repertoires were released. The prospective study material was composed of cDNA or gDNA derived from T cells, B-cell-depleted T cells, or PBMCs.

What the work shows at the level of the full study, not this receptor alone: Clinical and demographic metadata were provided uncurated, with the amount varying by source and participant.

One collaborating source in Seattle enrolled patients while the patients were actively infected and followed the patients over time throughout the course of disease. The collaborating institutions used their own protocols to collect whole blood in K2EDTA tubes. For TCRbeta analysis, collaborators shipped samples in one of three forms: frozen whole blood, isolated PBMCs, or DNA extracted from either of those sample types. The CDR3 holds 14 amino acids from the cysteine to the phenylalanine. CDR3 DNA only is kept here, 42 bases in frame from base 1. Cut back by 6 bases and 3 bases, the V and J ends lie 14 bases apart. Per the germline V gene (reference sequence), LNHDA is the CDR1 and SQIVND is the CDR2. This clone has more than one count but fewer than ten. Its antigen remains unidentified. Qualities for individual bases were not recorded, and no much larger clone is one base off. TCRbeta CDR3 regions were amplified from genomic DNA using the immunoSEQ Assay, a bias-controlled multiplex PCR. The authors processed their data as follows. Within the assay, amplification of reference gene primers was used to estimate how many nucleated cells each sample contained. To quantify the absolute abundance of each unique TCRbeta CDR3 rearrangement, sequence reads were collapsed and filtered. Productive Simpson clonality was computed per sample as the square root of Simpson's diversity index over productive rearrangements. Sourced from immuneACCESS, this table was stored by TCRdb with only in-frame sequences that have V and J called. A share of the clones is absent; for the studies checked, an unresolved V gene accounts for under half, and the remainder has no known explanation. That table gives V, J and clone size, and the DNA gave D and trimming. This sample has 350,000 or so clones in its table, and roughly nine tenths of those were observed once. The ten top clones hold 3.9% of the sample.

The chain couples TRBV19 to TRBJ1-1; the D segment could be TRBD1, given 6 matching bases. The sequenced sample was peripheral blood. This TCR came from a woman aged 55-69 years with COVID-19, enrolled during active disease. The bases are TGTGCCAGTAGAGACACAGGGACGGACACTGAAGCTTTCTTT. It translates to CASRDTGTDTEAFF.